This is a list of T cell receptor beta chains from one sample in a study of Graves' ophthalmopathy and Graves' hyperthyroidism. TCRdb re-called the multiplex PCR reads through MiXCR, storing one row per CDR3 protein. This table holds almost 750,000 distinct CDR3 sequences, 40% found once. Sequencing was performed on peripheral blood. The receptors stem from an adult man with Graves' ophthalmopathy. Both conserved end residues are part of each CDR3. The D gene is left open where the match is weak. The size of a clone is reported for some rows only, either as once, few or many, or as a class for expanded clones.

v_call	clone_size	d_call	j_call	cdr3_aa	cdr3_nt
TRBV24-1	many	.	TRBJ2-2	CATSDRTAGTGELFF	TGTGCCACCAGTGATCGGACAGCGGGGACCGGGGAGCTGTTTTTT
TRBV14	.	TRBD1	TRBJ1-4	CASSQTGTANEKLFF	TGTGCCAGCAGCCAAACCGGGACAGCTAATGAAAAACTGTTTTTT
TRBV5-5	.	TRBD2	TRBJ2-5	CASSLPPLAGWETQYF	TGTGCCAGCAGCTTACCCCCCTTAGCGGGATGGGAGACCCAGTACTTC
TRBV7-2	few	TRBD2	TRBJ2-7	CASSLSPPGLAGYEQYF	TGTGCCAGCAGCTTATCCCCACCTGGACTAGCGGGCTACGAGCAGTACTTC
TRBV6-1	few	.	TRBJ1-1	CASNLKGRAEAFF	TGTGCCAGCAACCTCAAAGGACGGGCTGAAGCTTTCTTT
TRBV5-1	.	.	TRBJ2-7	CASSKGLAYEQYF	TGCGCCAGCAGCAAAGGGCTAGCCTACGAGCAGTACTTC
TRBV19	.	TRBD1	TRBJ1-5	CASSTADRVQPQHF	TGTGCCAGTAGTACCGCAGACAGGGTGCAGCCCCAGCATTTT
TRBV7-3	.	TRBD1	TRBJ2-7	CASIQPGTGLHEQYF	TGTGCCAGCATTCAACCCGGGACAGGTCTGCACGAGCAGTACTTC
TRBV10-3	.	.	TRBJ1-1	CASCATGSGNTEAFF	TGTGCCAGCTGCGCTACAGGGTCTGGGAACACTGAAGCTTTCTTT
TRBV24-1	.	TRBD1	TRBJ1-5	CATSDPLTGGLQPQHF	TGTGCCACCAGTGACCCACTGACAGGGGGCCTTCAGCCCCAGCATTTT
TRBV19	many	.	TRBJ1-1	CASSIYVNTEAFF	TGTGCCAGTAGTATTTACGTGAACACTGAAGCTTTCTTT